What follows describes a single TCR beta chain. Authors' analysis steps: Amplification of reference gene primers provided the estimated nucleated cell counts. Here immunoSEQ multiplex PCR was the method, and the copy in TCRdb shows in-frame clones only, minus some. V and J calls and clone size are copied from that table; D and trimming were computed from the DNA. The sample holds approximately 410,000 clones, around 86% seen once. This specimen belongs to a study of blood T cell repertoires in COVID-19. Study at large: Specimens from acute and convalescent COVID-19 originated in the United States, Italy and Spain. Sources were T cells, B-cell-depleted T cells, or PBMCs; the material itself was cDNA or gDNA.

This clonotype was obtained from a woman in her twenties or thirties with active or convalescent COVID-19. Input material: peripheral blood.

CDR3 DNA sequence: TGTGCCAGCAGTTACGGGGATCCGGGACTAGCCTACGAGCAGTACTTC. Translated, it gives CASSYGDPGLAYEQYF. The V call is TRBV6-2 or TRBV6-3, the J call TRBJ2-7; 8 bases fit TRBD2. The germline V gene encodes CDR1 MNHEY and CDR2 SVGEGT. This CDR3 comprises 16 residues. Germline trimming cut 2 bases from V and 2 bases from J; bases unmatched to any gene: 8.